A single TCR beta chain is shown here with its context. Which antigen it targets is not known. Base qualities are not provided; no much larger clone lies one nucleotide away. The CDR3 measures 16 amino acids from cysteine to phenylalanine. Solely the CDR3 DNA is kept, with 48 bases framed from the first base. V drops 2 bases and J drops 0 bases, leaving 13 bases in between. Via the germline V gene, CDR1 is MNHEY and CDR2 SVGAGI. This sample is part of a study of shared clonotypes between healthy human individuals (dated by TCRdb to the early 2020s). Notes on the research overall: The cohort included three men and a couple of women between 18 and 49 years of age. To increase sequencing depth and limit assay-specific biases, different laboratories used diverse techniques to prepare libraries and sequence TCR repertoires. Blood TCR repertoires of about 5 healthy adults were deeply sequenced to estimate repertoire size and the extent of clonotype sharing between individuals. For each donor, CD4 naive and CD4 memory were each given three plates, CD8 naive was given two plates, and CD8 memory was given one plate. Each donor's leukapheresis produced roughly between roughly 0.85 and 10 billion PBMCs. Points the paper makes about the study in general: Larger estimated clonotype richness was generally found for naive subsets than for memory subsets. Pairwise subsampling indicated that sequencing depth was expected to affect the degree of clonotype sharing among donors. When several donors were compared, the shared fraction of clonotypes was around 4.6% for naive CD4, 3% to 4% for naive CD8, 2% to 2.5% for memory CD4, and around 0.37% for memory CD8. Sampling was limited to blood, and TCR repertoires in tissue likely differ from TCR repertoires in blood. Incomplete sequencing was indicated by rarefaction of sorted-subset datasets, despite the large sequencing depth. The small number of donors limited the genetic and exposure-history diversity represented. Compared with non-shared clonotypes, the clonotypes found in all four sorted-subset donors had higher generation probabilities.

CD8 naive samples were CD45RO-negative cells positively selected for CCR7, giving a CD45RA+CCR7+ population that excluded TemRA cells. The donors were healthy, HIV-negative adults who had no recently reported acute infections or vaccinations. Only Caucasian adults living in Nashville, Tennessee, USA were represented among the donors. Blood was collected by leukapheresis, and PBMCs were isolated by Ficoll-Histopaque density gradient centrifugation and then cryopreserved in liquid nitrogen vapor phase. Purity and quantity of every magnetically sorted T cell population were checked by analytical flow cytometry. Genomic DNA was isolated from each sorted fraction and quantified by UV absorbance on a Nanodrop 2000c. Using the deep immunoSEQ assay, TCR CDR3 regions were amplified from genomic DNA by multiplex PCR. For each cell subset, the extracted genomic DNA was distributed evenly across all wells of several immunoSEQ 96-well plates, and each plate served as one replicate. For sorted subsets, 200 to 250 ng of genomic DNA, equivalent to 30,000 or so T cell genomes, went into each replicate PCR. Purified libraries were quantified with a Qubit 3.0 fluorometer, sized on a Bioanalyzer 2100, and re-quantified with the KAPA Library Quantification kit. Every immunoSEQ 96-well plate was sequenced on a separate single-read 150-cycle Illumina NextSeq 550 flow cell. Processing in the source paper ran as follows. Because the immunoSEQ output held only junctional sequences and lacked quality scores, the filtering could not match the filtering applied to full-length reads. Sequences were annotated with PyIR, a Python wrapper for IgBLAST v1.9, and V/J genes and CDR3 were assigned using IMGT germline references. Reads with weak V/J assignments (E-value above 1e-6), missing CDR3, stop codons, out-of-frame junctions, or ambiguous translated residues were removed. A V3J clonotype was defined by an identical inferred V gene, J gene, and CDR3 amino acid sequence. Percentage overlap between repertoires was calculated by dividing the number of shared unique clonotypes by the size of the smaller repertoire. Richness of each repertoire was evaluated using RTK rarefaction, the Chao1 estimator, and Recon v2.1 estimates of unobserved clonotypes. OLGA was used to compute generation probabilities for all TCRbeta clonotypes that the gDNA method yielded from several donors. The table was pulled from immuneACCESS by TCRdb, which kept in-frame rearrangements only. Such tables lose some clones; where checked, under half of the loss comes from unresolved V genes, and the rest has no known cause. Clone size and V and J calls were adopted from that table, with D and trimming inferred from the DNA. This sample holds over 800,000 clones; nearly 95% were observed only once. The top ten hold 24% of the sample.

Specimen: naive CD8+ T cells sorted from blood. Per the publication, the cell subset or site label means: CD45RA+CCR7+. Recombination connected TRBV6-5 to TRBJ1-1, with a weak D call of TRBD1 (5 bases match). The receptor's source is a man younger than 40 in good health. In nucleotides, the sequence is TGTGCCAGCAGTTACGGCAGGGTGTACGTGAACACTGAAGCTTTCTTT. It translates to CASSYGRVYVNTEAFF.